The clone carrying this T cell receptor (beta chain) was found many times. As yet, its antigen is unknown. Time point described: persistent/refractory GD, antithyroid drugs over 5 years with positive TRAb. With RNA extracted from PBMCs as input, the TCR library was made. Peripheral blood, about 9 milliliters per patient, was collected in EDTA tubes. The ends lost 6 bases at V and 0 bases at J; junction bases unmatched: 6. Germline V gene lookup returns CDR1 MDHEN and CDR2 SYDVKM. The CDR3 is 15 residues long. This sample was included in a study of regulatory T cells in long-lasting Graves disease. Arm-PCR of CDR3 regions and iRepertoire HTBI primers were the basis on which TCR beta libraries were built. From the multiplex PCR reads, TCRdb called clonotypes with MiXCR, one entry per CDR3 protein. Of around 450,000 distinct CDR3 sequences in the sample, around a fifth were seen once. Study results and caveats: It was in persistent disease that TRBV28, TRBJ1-2 and TRBJ2-5 were favored.

This chain connects TRBV28 to TRBJ2-7; 9 bases fit TRBD2. The sample here was peripheral blood mononuclear cells (PBMCs), taken when the disease was refractory, from a patient treated with antithyroid drugs. This clonotype was sampled from a female donor with Graves disease. The CDR3 protein is CASSRASGISYEQYF. Written as DNA, the CDR3 is TGTGCCAGCAGCAGGGCTAGCGGGATCTCCTACGAGCAGTACTTC.